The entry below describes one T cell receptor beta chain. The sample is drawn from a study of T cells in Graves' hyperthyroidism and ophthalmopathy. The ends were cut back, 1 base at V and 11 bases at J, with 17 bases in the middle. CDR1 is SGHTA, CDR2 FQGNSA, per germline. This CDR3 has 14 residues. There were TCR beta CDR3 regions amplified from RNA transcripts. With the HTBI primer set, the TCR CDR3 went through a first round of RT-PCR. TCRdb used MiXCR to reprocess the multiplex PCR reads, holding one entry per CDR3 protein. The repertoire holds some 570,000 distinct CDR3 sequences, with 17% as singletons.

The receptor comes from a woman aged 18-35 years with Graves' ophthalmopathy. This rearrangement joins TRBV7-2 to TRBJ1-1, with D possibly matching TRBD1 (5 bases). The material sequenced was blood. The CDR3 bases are TGTGCCAGCAGCTTAGAGTCAGGGCTCGGTGGGGCTTTCTTT. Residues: CASSLESGLGGAFF.